This T cell receptor beta chain was obtained from a study of blood T cell repertoires in COVID-19. For the study at large: T cells, B-cell-depleted T cells, or PBMCs provided the cDNA or gDNA that served as material.

Germline V gene lookup returns CDR1 SGDLS and CDR2 YYNGEE. Trimming at V came to 2 bases and at J to 4 bases, leaving 11 bases not matched to a gene. This CDR3 spans 16 amino acids. Sequencing used immunoSEQ multiplex PCR; TCRdb keeps in-frame clones, though not all of them. Counted here are a few hundred thousand clones, about 91% occurring once; the ten biggest clones make up about 9.8%. Participants, about 18 to 90 years old, spanned 25 or so US areas. Participants were placed into cohorts based on the clinical history they reported. Symptom resolution, clearance, or two negative PCRs marked the recovered donors of Cohort 3.

Sequencing input: PBMCs or T cells enriched from blood (not recorded which). The origin of this receptor is a woman aged 18-29 years who had recovered from COVID-19. The rearrangement links TRBV9 to TRBJ1-2, with TRBD1 identical over 7 bases. CDR3 coding DNA: TGTGCCAGCAGCGTCACGGGACAGCCGATAATCTATGGCTACACCTTC. This encodes CASSVTGQPIIYGYTF.